This T cell receptor beta chain was sequenced in a study of CD8+ T cells in alopecia areata. Study-level findings and limits: Sharing of TCRs across patients appeared less clear than in mice, possibly for HLA-related reasons.

It was cDNA, reverse transcribed from extracted RNA, that served as the sequencing template. The method was immunoSEQ multiplex PCR; TCRdb's version includes in-frame clones alone and lacks a portion of them. The sample lists around 80,000 clones, roughly 51% seen once, with just over 5.5% in the top ten. A word on this clone: What it recognizes is unknown.

The sample consisted of NKG2D-high CD8+ T cells sorted from blood. The receptor comes from a human donor with alopecia areata.

The chain's CDR3 is CASSSPRTAVQYF. CDR3 coding DNA: TGTGCCAGCAGCTCGCCTCGGACAGCAGTACAGTACTTC. The chain combines TRBV7-9 with TRBJ2-4; a weak D match, TRBD1 (6 bases). CDR3 length equals 13 residues. CDR1 SEHNR and CDR2 FQNEAQ come from the germline V gene (reference sequence). The V gene lost 4 bases and the J gene lost 13 bases, with 17 bases spanning the gap.